This T cell receptor beta chain was observed in a study of blood T cell repertoires in COVID-19. Whole-study context: The United States, Italy and Spain provided the acute and convalescent COVID-19 samples. Sample material is recorded as cDNA or gDNA derived from T cells, B-cell-depleted T cells, or PBMCs.

The authors' processing: Cell counts per sample came from amplifying reference gene primers. Here immunoSEQ multiplex PCR was the method, and the copy in TCRdb shows in-frame clones only, minus some. V, J and clone size were drawn from that table, and D and trimming were deduced from the DNA. Among about 140,000 clones, under 90% were seen once, and the ten largest hold 3.5%. The sequenced material came from peripheral blood. The source of this sequence is a man aged 65-85 years who had recovered from COVID-19.

CDR3 protein: CASSQYRVTEAFF. DNA of the CDR3: TGTGCCAGCAGCCAGTACAGGGTCACTGAAGCTTTCTTT. The J gene is TRBJ1-1, the V gene TRBV7-2, with D perhaps TRBD1 (6 bases). The CDR3 has 13 amino acids. V shed 5 bases and J shed 4 bases, with 11 bases lying between them. Germline CDR1 and CDR2: SGHTA and FQGNSA.